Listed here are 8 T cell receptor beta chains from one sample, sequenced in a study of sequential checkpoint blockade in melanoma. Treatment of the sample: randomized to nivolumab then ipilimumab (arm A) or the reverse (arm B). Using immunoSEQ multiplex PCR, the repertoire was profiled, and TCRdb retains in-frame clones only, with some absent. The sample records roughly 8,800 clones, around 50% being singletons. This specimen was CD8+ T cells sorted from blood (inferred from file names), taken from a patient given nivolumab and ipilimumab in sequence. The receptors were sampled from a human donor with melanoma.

The CDR3 loop reads CAISGRSSTDTQYF. The CDR3 DNA reads as TGTGCCATCAGTGGCAGGTCTAGCACAGATACGCAGTATTTT. The rearrangement joins TRBV10-3 to TRBJ2-3; D not certain. The CDR3 totals 14 residues. Germline V gene lookup returns CDR1 ENHRY and CDR2 SYGVKD. V was cut by 4 bases and J by 0 bases, with 8 bases left in between.

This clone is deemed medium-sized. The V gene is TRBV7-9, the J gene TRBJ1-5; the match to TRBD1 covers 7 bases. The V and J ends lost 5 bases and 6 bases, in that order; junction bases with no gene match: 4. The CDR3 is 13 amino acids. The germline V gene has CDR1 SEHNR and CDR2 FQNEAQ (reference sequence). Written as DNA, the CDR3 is TGTGCCAGCAGCACAGGGGCTATTCAGCCCCAGCATTTT. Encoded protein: CASSTGAIQPQHF.

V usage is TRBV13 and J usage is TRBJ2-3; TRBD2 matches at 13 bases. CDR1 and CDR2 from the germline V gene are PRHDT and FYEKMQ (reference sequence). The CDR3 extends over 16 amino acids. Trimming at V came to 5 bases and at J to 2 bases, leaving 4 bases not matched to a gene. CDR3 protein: CASSPTSGGPTDTQYF. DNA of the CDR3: TGTGCCAGCAGCCCGACTAGCGGGGGGCCCACAGATACGCAGTATTTT.

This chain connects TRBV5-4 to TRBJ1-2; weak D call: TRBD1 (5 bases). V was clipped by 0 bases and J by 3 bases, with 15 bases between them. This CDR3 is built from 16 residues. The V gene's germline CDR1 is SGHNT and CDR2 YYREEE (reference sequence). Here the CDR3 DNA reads TGTGCCAGCAGCTTGGCTCAAGGGGAAATGGACTATGGCTACACCTTC. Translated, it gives CASSLAQGEMDYGYTF.

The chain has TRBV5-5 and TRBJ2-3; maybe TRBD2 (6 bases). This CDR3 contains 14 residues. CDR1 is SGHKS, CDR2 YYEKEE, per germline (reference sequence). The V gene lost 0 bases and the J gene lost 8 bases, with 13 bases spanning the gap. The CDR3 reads CASSLESRGGTQYF. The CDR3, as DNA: TGTGCCAGCAGCTTGGAATCGCGGGGTGGTACGCAGTATTTT.

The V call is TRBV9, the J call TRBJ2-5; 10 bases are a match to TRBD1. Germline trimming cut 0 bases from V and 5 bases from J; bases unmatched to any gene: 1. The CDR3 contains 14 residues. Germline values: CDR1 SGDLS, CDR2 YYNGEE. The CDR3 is CASSVGGQGETQYF. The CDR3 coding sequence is TGTGCCAGCAGCGTAGGGGGACAGGGGGAGACCCAGTACTTC.

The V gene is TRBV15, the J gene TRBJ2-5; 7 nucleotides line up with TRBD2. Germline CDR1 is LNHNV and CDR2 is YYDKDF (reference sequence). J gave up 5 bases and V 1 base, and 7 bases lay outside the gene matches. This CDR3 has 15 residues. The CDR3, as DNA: TGTGCCACCAGCAGAGGGGGGGGGATTCGGGAGACCCAGTACTTC. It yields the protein CATSRGGGIRETQYF.

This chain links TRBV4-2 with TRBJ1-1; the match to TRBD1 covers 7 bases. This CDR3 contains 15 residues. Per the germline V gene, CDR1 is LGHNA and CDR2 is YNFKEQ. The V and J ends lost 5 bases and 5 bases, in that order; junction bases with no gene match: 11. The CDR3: CASSLEEGAKTEAFF. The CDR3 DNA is TGTGCCAGCAGCTTGGAGGAGGGGGCGAAAACTGAAGCTTTCTTT.